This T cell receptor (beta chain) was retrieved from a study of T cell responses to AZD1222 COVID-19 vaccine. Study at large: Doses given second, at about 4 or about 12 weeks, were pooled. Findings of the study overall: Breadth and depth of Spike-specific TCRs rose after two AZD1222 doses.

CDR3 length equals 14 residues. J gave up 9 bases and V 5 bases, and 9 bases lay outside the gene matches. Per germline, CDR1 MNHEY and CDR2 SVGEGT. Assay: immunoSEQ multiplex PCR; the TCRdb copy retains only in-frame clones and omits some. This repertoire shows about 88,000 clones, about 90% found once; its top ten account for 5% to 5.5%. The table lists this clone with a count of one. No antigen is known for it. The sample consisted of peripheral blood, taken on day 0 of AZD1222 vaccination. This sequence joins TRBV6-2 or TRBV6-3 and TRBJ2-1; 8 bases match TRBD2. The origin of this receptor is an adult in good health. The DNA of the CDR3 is TGTGCCAGCAGTCAAGGGACTAGGCTGGCTGAGCAGTTCTTC. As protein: CASSQGTRLAEQFF.